This T cell receptor (beta chain) was recovered during a study of OX40 agonist ivuxolimab in advanced cancers. Study context: At doses from 0.01 to 10 mg/kg, patients were given intravenous ivuxolimab every 2 weeks. General study findings and limits: Partial responders at 0.1-3.0 mg/kg had among the lowest clonal expansion. Blood T cells, both CD4+ and CD8+, expanded clonally by week 6 at 0.1 to 3.0 mg/kg. CD4+ T cells averaged fewer expanded clones than CD8+ T cells.

Libraries were prepared by immunoSEQ multiplex PCR; TCRdb keeps only in-frame clonotypes and omits some of them. This sample carries about 110,000 clones, 89% of them seen once, and the ten largest clones take 0.25% to 0.3%. The CDR3 length is 15 residues. Germline values: CDR1 KGHSH, CDR2 LQKENI. Trimming left V 3 bases short and J 0 bases short, with 9 bases between. Concerning this clone: Its cognate antigen is unknown.

Sequencing was performed on CD4+ or CD8+ T cells sorted from blood, taken in a trial of the OX40 agonist ivuxolimab. This sequence was found in an adult with an advanced solid tumor such as melanoma, head and neck, liver or kidney cancer. This chain connects TRBV18 to TRBJ1-5, with D unresolved. The DNA for the CDR3 is TGTGCCAGCTCACCGGCTACCTCTAGCAATCAGCCCCAGCATTTT. Protein: CASSPATSSNQPQHF.